This T cell receptor beta chain was recorded in a study of T cell repertoires in cytomegalovirus infection. V gave up 1 base and J gave up 4 bases, with 13 bases separating them. CDR3 length: 15 residues. From germline, CDR1 is SGHVS and CDR2 FQNEAQ. This clonotype was counted ten times or more. Antigen unknown. General observations from the study: HLA-C-restricted, CMV-specific TCR beta clonotypes were dominant ex vivo.

TCRdb reprocessed the reads with MiXCR, giving one entry per CDR3 protein. The sample holds about 330,000 distinct CDR3 sequences, 8% to 9.5% seen once. The receptor was derived from a human donor in good health (CMV status not recorded). Some clones in this sample may be carry-over from other donors' samples. This chain uses TRBV7-8 with TRBJ1-1, with unresolved D. Specimen: PBMCs. As DNA, the CDR3 is TGTGCCAGCAGCTTAGGGTCCGGATCGGTCACTGAAGCTTTCTTT. It yields the protein CASSLGSGSVTEAFF.